These 6 T cell receptor beta chains were sequenced from one sample in a study of blood T cell dynamics during melanoma immunotherapy. The time point is: pre-treatment baseline. The repertoire was sequenced with immunoSEQ multiplex PCR; TCRdb's copy has only in-frame clones and lacks some. The data show fewer than 18,000 clones, 85% to 90% seen once. This specimen was blood, taken from a patient treated with checkpoint blockade. Receptor source: a human donor with melanoma.

The chain recombines TRBV9 with TRBJ1-2, with D hard to call. The V end lost 0 bases, the J end lost 3 bases, and 9 bases lay between the germline ends. The CDR3 has 14 residues. Germline CDR1 is SGDLS and CDR2 is YYNGEE. This CDR3 reads CASSVGQLDYGYTF. Written as DNA, the CDR3 is TGTGCCAGCAGCGTAGGGCAGCTGGACTATGGCTACACCTTC.

CDR3 DNA: TGCGCCAGCAGCTTAGACGGACCTGGGGGCTACACCTTC. It codes for CASSLDGPGGYTF. The V call is TRBV5-1, the J call TRBJ1-2; D unresolved. Trimming left V 2 bases short and J 8 bases short, with 13 bases between. Germline values: CDR1 SGHRS, CDR2 YFSETQ. The CDR3 is made up of 13 amino acids.

The V call is TRBV11-3, the J call TRBJ2-5; possible D gene TRBD1, 6 bases. V was trimmed by 5 bases and J by 2 bases, leaving 12 bases between them. Germline V gives CDR1 SGHNT, CDR2 YENEEA. This CDR3 comprises 14 residues. The DNA of the CDR3 is TGTGCCAGCAGCATCGGGACATTTCAAGAGACCCAGTACTTC. Protein sequence: CASSIGTFQETQYF.

V is TRBV10-3 and J is TRBJ1-4; D perhaps matches TRBD1 (6 bases). This CDR3 spans 15 amino acids. Germline V gives CDR1 ENHRY, CDR2 SYGVKD. Between the trimmed V and J ends, which lost 0 bases and 8 bases, there was a span of 13 bases. The DNA for the CDR3 is TGTGCCATCAGTGAGTCACAGGGAATCGGAGAAAAACTGTTTTTT. Translating it yields CAISESQGIGEKLFF.

About this clone itself: At one end, the junction sequence differs from germline, possibly due to a read error. V is TRBV4-1 and J is TRBJ1-6, with a weak D call TRBD1 (6 bases). The CDR3 sequence is 16 residues long. Germline lookup yields CDR1 MGHRA and CDR2 YSYEKL. CDR3 coding DNA: TGTGCCAGCAGCCAAGATCGTGGGAGGGGACACTCACCCCTCCACTTT. Translated, it gives CASSQDRGRGHSPLHF.

The genes are TRBV5-8 and TRBJ2-2, with 7 bases identical to TRBD1. Germline values: CDR1 SGHTS, CDR2 YDEGEE. This CDR3 contains 16 residues. J gave up 4 bases and V 0 bases, and 6 bases lay outside the gene matches. In nucleotides, the CDR3 is TGTGCCAGCAGCTTGGCGACAGGGATCGGCACCGGGGAGCTGTTTTTT. Its translation is CASSLATGIGTGELFF.